Presented here are 17 T cell receptor beta chains from one specimen sequenced in a study of T-cell memory formation after mild COVID-19. TCRdb reprocessed the 5' RACE reads with MiXCR, giving one entry per CDR3 protein. The sample carries around 300,000 distinct CDR3 sequences, roughly 18% recorded once. The source material was PBMCs or a T cell subset sorted from them (not recorded which). All receptors derive from a man aged 18 to 35 who had mild COVID-19 (a few samples of this study predate the infection). Cell type and time point are not known.

The chain's CDR3 is CASSSDSGVEQYF. The CDR3 DNA sequence: TGTGCCAGCAGCTCAGACAGCGGCGTAGAGCAGTACTTC. The chain carries TRBV7-2 and TRBJ2-7; D may correspond to TRBD1 or TRBD2 (5 bases each). CDR1 SGHTA and CDR2 FQGNSA come from the germline V gene. The length of the CDR3 is 13 residues. V was shortened by 4 bases and J by 7 bases, with 14 bases between the two germline ends.

This clonotype was recorded a few times. The chain recombines TRBV28 with TRBJ2-5; D not resolved. V lost 7 bases and J lost 12, with 15 bases in between. Germline V lookup: CDR1 MDHEN, CDR2 SYDVKM. The CDR3 consists of 11 residues. CDR3 coding DNA: TGTGCCAGCACCGGCGCCCGCCGAAAGTACTTC. Its protein is CASTGARRKYF. Complete variable domain (other parts from reference TRBV28 and TRBJ2-5): DVKVTQSSRYLVKRTGEKVFLECVQDMDHENMFWYRQDPGLGLRLIYFSYDVKMKEKGDIPEGYSVSREKKERFSLILESASTNQTSMYLCASTGARRKYFGPGTRLLVL.

In its sample, this clonotype was seen a few times. The chain has TRBV20-1 and TRBJ1-5, with D possibly matching TRBD1 (6 bases). The germline gives CDR1 DFQATT, CDR2 SNEGSKA (reference sequence). V lost 6 bases to trimming and J lost 9 bases, with 24 bases between them. The CDR3 extends over 15 amino acids. For the CDR3, the DNA is TGCAGTGCCCAAAGGGGGTCCTCCACAAACATGCCCCAGCATTTT. It encodes CSAQRGSSTNMPQHF.

The chain joins TRBV15 to TRBJ2-7, with D perhaps matching TRBD1 (6 bases). V was trimmed by 5 bases and J by 3 bases, leaving 14 bases between them. CDR1 and CDR2 from the germline V gene are LNHNV and YYDKDF (reference sequence). The CDR3 runs 14 residues. In DNA form, the CDR3 reads TGTGCCACCAGCCAGGACAGAGGGGGCTACGAGCAGTACTTC. It codes for CATSQDRGGYEQYF.

The chain links TRBV6-2 or TRBV6-3 to TRBJ2-6; D is possibly TRBD1 (5 bases). The V end lost 7 bases, the J end lost 7 bases, and 8 bases lay between the germline ends. CDR3 length: 12 residues. The germline V gene encodes CDR1 MNHEY and CDR2 SVGEGT. The CDR3 DNA reads as TGTGCCAGCACCCAGGGTGCCAACGTCCTGACTTTC. Translated: CASTQGANVLTF.

The rearrangement joins TRBV12-3 or TRBV12-4 to TRBJ1-5; D uncertain. The CDR3 has 15 residues. V was pared by 4 bases and J by 3 bases, with 13 bases between. The chain's CDR3 is CASSSSSTVNQPQHF. In DNA form, the CDR3 reads TGTGCCAGCAGTTCGTCGTCTACGGTCAATCAGCCCCAGCATTTT.

This clonotype was counted between two and nine times. This rearrangement joins TRBV18 to TRBJ1-1, with D possibly matching TRBD1 (5 bases). This CDR3 is 13 amino acids long. Trimming took 6 bases from V and 3 from J, leaving 11 bases between them. Looked up from germline, CDR1 is KGHSH and CDR2 is LQKENI. The CDR3 DNA is TGTGCCAGCTCGGCCGACAGACACACTGAAGCTTTCTTT. Amino acid sequence: CASSADRHTEAFF. The full variable domain, completed using reference TRBV18 and TRBJ1-1, is NAGVMQNPRHLVRRRGQEARLRCSPMKGHSHVYWYRQLPEEGLKFMVYLQKENIIDESGMPKERFSAEFPKEGPSILRIQQVVRGDSAAYFCASSADRHTEAFFGQGTRLTVV.

The V gene is TRBV5-1, the J gene TRBJ1-4; 9 nucleotides align to TRBD1. CDR1 and CDR2 from the germline V gene are SGHRS and YFSETQ. This CDR3 contains 15 residues. The V and J ends lost 4 bases and 8 bases, in that order; junction bases with no gene match: 9. CDR3 bases: TGCGCCAGCAGCGGGGGGACAGGGAACCGAGAAAAACTGTTTTTT. This gives the protein CASSGGTGNREKLFF.

A few counts support this clonotype. The V call is TRBV12-3 or TRBV12-4, the J call TRBJ2-1; D uncertain. The CDR3 runs to 11 residues. V dropped 7 bases and J dropped 4 bases, with 5 bases sitting between them. Here the CDR3 DNA reads TGTGCCAGCAAGGAGTACAATGAGCAGTTCTTC. Its translation is CASKEYNEQFF.

The table lists this clonotype with a few counts. V and J are TRBV11-2 and TRBJ2-6, with TRBD1 matching 9 bases. CDR1 is SGHAT, CDR2 FQNNGV, per germline. This CDR3 comprises 16 residues. V shed 6 bases, J shed 2 bases, and the junction held 5 bases outside the gene matches. The DNA of the CDR3 is TGTGCCAGCAGACGAACAGGGGGCGCTGGGGCCAACGTCCTGACTTTC. It is translated as CASRRTGGAGANVLTF.

This clonotype has just a few counts. The J gene is TRBJ2-3, the V gene TRBV4-2, with D maybe TRBD2 (6 bases). The CDR3 runs 15 residues. Trimming pared 5 bases from V and 1 base from J, leaving 13 bases between. Germline CDR1 reads LGHNA; CDR2 reads YNFKEQ. CDR3: CASSRESGRTDTQYF. Written as DNA, the CDR3 is TGTGCCAGCAGCAGGGAGAGCGGGCGCACAGATACGCAGTATTTT.

The J gene is TRBJ2-5, the V gene TRBV10-3; 8 bases agree with TRBD2. Trimming removed 5 bases from V and 1 base from J; junction bases left unmatched: 6. Germline values: CDR1 ENHRY, CDR2 SYGVKD. This CDR3 has 15 amino acids. Here the CDR3 DNA reads TGTGCCATCAGTCGGGAGGGGGGCCTCCAAGAGACCCAGTACTTC. Translation: CAISREGGLQETQYF.

Only a few counts were recorded for this clonotype. The chain uses TRBV12-3 or TRBV12-4 and TRBJ1-3, with a weak D call TRBD1 (5 bases). V was shortened by 3 bases and J by 5 bases, with 11 bases between the two germline ends. This CDR3 contains 14 residues. DNA of the CDR3: TGTGCCAGCAGTTTGGGGGATATTAGAAACACCATATATTTT. Its translation: CASSLGDIRNTIYF.

The V and J genes are TRBV7-8 and TRBJ1-5; TRBD1 aligns across 9 bases. CDR3 length equals 17 residues. Trimming removed 2 bases from V and 4 bases from J; junction bases left unmatched: 9. CDR1 and CDR2 (germline): SGHVS, FQNEAQ. The CDR3 coding sequence is TGTGCCAGCAGCTTAAGCCGCATGGACAGGGGAAATCAGCCCCAGCATTTT. Translating gives CASSLSRMDRGNQPQHF.

This clonotype was seen more than once but under ten times. The rearrangement joins TRBV4-3 to TRBJ1-3, with D unresolved. Trimming took 4 bases from V and 0 from J, leaving 10 bases between them. The CDR3 covers 15 residues. Per germline, CDR1 LGHNA and CDR2 YSLEER. CDR3 protein: CASSPPVGSGNTIYF. For the CDR3, the DNA is TGCGCCAGCAGCCCCCCTGTGGGCTCTGGAAACACCATATATTTT.

This clonotype turned up a few times. The genes are TRBV5-1 and TRBJ2-3; unclear D gene. Trimming removed 1 base at V and 0 bases at J, with 12 bases between. The CDR3 length is 16 residues. The germline gives CDR1 SGHRS, CDR2 YFSETQ. The CDR3 DNA reads TGCGCCAGCAGCTTGTCGACCTATACTAGCACAGATACGCAGTATTTT. It yields the protein CASSLSTYTSTDTQYF.

The chain carries TRBV3-2 and TRBJ1-3. TRBV3-2 is flagged as a pseudogene. CDR3 length equals 15 residues. The CDR3 bases are TGTGCCAGCAGCCACAGACAGGCTACTGGAAACACCATATATTTT. Translation gives CASSHRQATGNTIYF.